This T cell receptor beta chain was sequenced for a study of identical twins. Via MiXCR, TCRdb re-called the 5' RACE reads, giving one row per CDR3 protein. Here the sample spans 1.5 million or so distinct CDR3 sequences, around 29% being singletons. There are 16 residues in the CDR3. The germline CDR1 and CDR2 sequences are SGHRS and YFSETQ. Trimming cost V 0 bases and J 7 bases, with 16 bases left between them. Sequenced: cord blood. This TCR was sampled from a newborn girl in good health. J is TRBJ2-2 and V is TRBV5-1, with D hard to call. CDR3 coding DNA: TGCGCCAGCAGCTTGGAGTGGGTGACTCGAGGCGGGGAGCTGTTTTTT. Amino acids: CASSLEWVTRGGELFF.